This is a list of T cell receptor beta chains from one sample in a study of CD8 T cells in ankylosing spondylitis. TCRdb re-called the 5' RACE reads with MiXCR, one entry per CDR3 protein. The data contain more than 500,000 distinct CDR3 sequences, approximately 5% of them singletons. The sample was blood, either unsorted or a sorted T cell fraction (not recorded which). All receptors derive from a male donor with ankylosing spondylitis. CDR3s include the opening cysteine and the closing phenylalanine or tryptophan. Each record gives: V gene, D gene, clone size, J gene, CDR3 protein, CDR3 DNA. A D gene is named only where the DNA matches it firmly. The size of a clone is reported for some rows only, either as once, few or many, or as a class for expanded clones.

>TRBV27|-|few|TRBJ2-1
CASSFIGGNEQFF
TGTGCCAGCAGTTTTATAGGGGGGAATGAGCAGTTCTTC
>TRBV6-1|TRBD1|many|TRBJ2-3
CASSDRERTDTQYF
TGTGCCAGCAGCGACAGGGAGCGCACAGATACGCAGTATTTT
>TRBV4-3|TRBD1|many|TRBJ1-1
CASSQGAGTGVTEAFF
TGCGCCAGCAGCCAAGGCGCCGGGACAGGGGTCACTGAAGCTTTCTTT
>TRBV7-2|TRBD1|many|TRBJ1-1
CASSIRDRGTEAFF
TGTGCCAGCAGCATACGGGACAGGGGGACTGAAGCTTTCTTT
>TRBV10-3|-|many|TRBJ2-2
CAISELGTGELFF
TGTGCCATCAGTGAGTTGGGCACCGGGGAGCTGTTTTTT
>TRBV6-1|-|-|TRBJ1-2
CASLGSRTDYGYTF
TGTGCCAGCCTAGGTTCCCGGACGGACTATGGCTACACCTTC
>TRBV7-9|-|many|TRBJ1-2
CASSLAYETAGGYTF
TGTGCCAGCAGCTTAGCATATGAGACGGCGGGTGGCTACACCTTC
>TRBV29-1|TRBD1|many|TRBJ1-1
CSVDRGKGTEAFF
TGCAGCGTTGACAGGGGGAAAGGCACTGAAGCTTTCTTT
>TRBV24-1|-|many|TRBJ2-5
CATSDPDGQETQYF
TGTGCCACCAGTGATCCCGACGGACAAGAGACCCAGTACTTC
>TRBV6-5|TRBD2|many|TRBJ2-3
CASSYSLAGEPNTQYF
TGTGCCAGCAGTTACTCGCTGGCGGGAGAACCGAATACGCAGTATTTT
>TRBV6-2/TRBV6-3|TRBD2|many|TRBJ2-7
CASSSPGTSVSYEQYF
TGTGCCAGCAGTTCTCCCGGGACTAGCGTCTCCTACGAGCAGTACTTC
>TRBV20-1|-|-|TRBJ2-7
CSAFRRGIEQYF
TGCAGTGCTTTCCGTCGGGGGATCGAGCAGTACTTC
>TRBV7-9|-|many|TRBJ2-3
CASTPWGGATDTQYF
TGTGCCAGCACCCCATGGGGGGGGGCCACAGATACGCAGTATTTT
>TRBV6-1|TRBD2|many|TRBJ2-1
CASSRAGGSSNNEQFF
TGTGCCAGCAGTAGAGCGGGGGGCTCGTCAAACAATGAGCAGTTCTTC
>TRBV20-1|-|many|TRBJ2-7
CSAIHLGYEQYF
TGCAGTGCTATTCATCTCGGCTACGAGCAGTACTTC
>TRBV6-1|-|many|TRBJ1-1
CATARDGRNSEAFF
TGTGCAACCGCCAGGGATGGAAGAAACTCTGAAGCTTTCTTT